These T cell receptor beta chains were read from a single sample in a study of CD8+CD57+ T cells in acquired aplastic anemia. TCRdb ran MiXCR on the reads and lists one entry per CDR3 protein. Of about 420,000 distinct CDR3 sequences listed, 55% to 75% were seen once; the top ten hold more than 3.5%. The sequencing sample was made of sorted CD4+, CD8+, or CD8+CD57+ T cells (not recorded which) from PBMCs. Receptor source: a human donor in good health, serving as a control. CDR3s include the opening cysteine and the closing phenylalanine or tryptophan. Fields, in order: J gene, clone size, D gene, V gene, CDR3 DNA, CDR3 protein. D genes are given only for firm matches. Clone size appears in some rows only: once, few, many, or a class for an expanded clone.

>TRBJ1-6|once|-|TRBV7-2
TGTGCCAGCAGCGTAAAGGACCTGGGCTACAATCATTCACCCCTCCACTTT
CASSVKDLGYNHSPLHF
>TRBJ2-6|-|-|TRBV11-3
TGTGCCAGCAGCTTAGGCGGATCAGCGGCCAACGTCCTGACTTTC
CASSLGGSAANVLTF
>TRBJ1-2|-|-|TRBV25-1
TGTGCCAGCAGTGTGAGCAGAGGGGGCTACACCTTC
CASSVSRGGYTF
>TRBJ2-7|-|TRBD2|TRBV19
TGTGCCAGTAAAGAGCGGGGGGATCGGAACGAGCAGTACTTC
CASKERGDRNEQYF
>TRBJ1-2|many|-|TRBV2
TGTGCCAGCAGTGAGTGGGTACTGACAGGTCGCGGCTACACCTTC
CASSEWVLTGRGYTF
>TRBJ1-2|-|-|TRBV7-2
TGTGCCAGCAGCTTGGACACCGACTATGGCTACACCTTC
CASSLDTDYGYTF
>TRBJ2-7|once|TRBD1|TRBV20-1
TGCAGTGCTTCCCGGGACGGGGCCTCCGACAGGGACAAGCAGTACTTC
CSASRDGASDRDKQYF
>TRBJ2-3|-|-|TRBV20-1
TGCAGTGCTGCCGGGACTCCGAGGGGGGAGGAAGATACGCAGTATTTT
CSAAGTPRGEEDTQYF
>TRBJ2-5|few|-|TRBV30
TGTGCCTGGAGTGTACAAGAGACCCAGTACTTC
CAWSVQETQYF
>TRBJ2-2|-|TRBD1|TRBV12-3/TRBV12-4
TGTGCCAGCAGTTGGACAGGGGTGCTGTTTTTT
CASSWTGVLFF
>TRBJ1-1|many|-|TRBV5-1
TGCGCCAGCAGCTTCGGGGGTCCTACCACTGAAGCTTTCTTT
CASSFGGPTTEAFF
>TRBJ1-1|-|-|TRBV29-1
TGCAGCGTCGATGACAGATTGAACACTGAAGCTTTCTTT
CSVDDRLNTEAFF
>TRBJ2-7|-|-|TRBV2
TGTGCCAGCAGACCCGACAGGAGACCCTACGCGCAGTACTTC
CASRPDRRPYAQYF
>TRBJ2-6|-|TRBD2|TRBV2
TGTGCCAGCAGTGTACTAGTCGGGAGGGCCAGAGTCGTGAAGTTC
CASSVLVGRARVVKF
>TRBJ2-1|-|TRBD1|TRBV5-1
TGTGCCAGCAGCCCCAGGACAGGAGATAATGAGCAGTTCTTC
CASSPRTGDNEQFF
>TRBJ2-7|once|-|TRBV7-3
TGTGCCAGCAGCAGAGGCGGACGAACGAACGTGGAGTACTTC
CASSRGGRTNVEYF
>TRBJ2-3|-|-|TRBV7-7
TGTGCTAGCAGCTCCGGACAGGCGGGGGGCACGTATTCTCAGTATTTT
CASSSGQAGGTYSQYF
>TRBJ1-3|-|-|TRBV7-9
TGTGCCAGCAGTCTAGCTGGACAGATCTCTGGAGAGACCATATATTTT
CASSLAGQISGETIYF
>TRBJ1-6|few|TRBD1|TRBV12-3/TRBV12-4
TGTGCCAGCAGTCAAGCCGGGACAGGGGTTACTAATTCACCCCTCCACTTT
CASSQAGTGVTNSPLHF
>TRBJ1-4|-|-|TRBV30
TGTGCCTGGAGTACGACAGGTCGTAATGAAAAACTGTTTTTT
CAWSTTGRNEKLFF
>TRBJ2-7|-|TRBD1|TRBV5-1
TGCGCCAGCAGCCAAGACTGGGTGGGACAGGGCTACGAGCAGTACTTC
CASSQDWVGQGYEQYF
>TRBJ1-2|-|-|TRBV9
TGTGCCAGCAGTCTATCCTACGAGCAGTACTTCTGGCCCTTC
CASSLSYEQYFWPF
>TRBJ1-4|-|TRBD1|TRBV20-1
TGCAGTGCTAGAAACAGGGGAATACTGTTTTTT
CSARNRGILFF
>TRBJ1-4|once|-|TRBV12-5
TGTGCTAGTGGCGCCGGGACCGAGAATGAAAAACTGTTTTTT
CASGAGTENEKLFF
>TRBJ1-2|-|-|TRBV29-1
TGCAGCGTTGGTACAGGGCCTAACTATGGCTACACCTTC
CSVGTGPNYGYTF
>TRBJ2-7|-|-|TRBV20-1
TGCAGTGCTAGCGAGGGCAATCAGCCCCAGCAGTACTTC
CSASEGNQPQQYF
>TRBJ2-1|once|-|TRBV5-5
TGTGCCAGCAGCTTGAAGTACAACAATGAGCAGTTCTTC
CASSLKYNNEQFF
>TRBJ2-1|-|-|TRBV7-6
TGTGCCAGCAGCCCGGCCCCCCATGGTGAGCAGTTCTTC
CASSPAPHGEQFF
>TRBJ1-1|many|-|TRBV2
TGTGCCAGCAGGGGATGGGGAGATCACACTGAAGCTTTCTTT
CASRGWGDHTEAFF
>TRBJ1-5|-|TRBD1|TRBV7-2
TGTGCCAGCAGCGTAGCGGGACAGGGGAACAATCAGCCCCAGCATTTT
CASSVAGQGNNQPQHF
>TRBJ1-5|-|-|TRBV5-1
TGCGCCAGCAGCTTGCGGGCGTTGACCCAGCATTTT
CASSLRALTQHF
>TRBJ2-2|once|-|TRBV7-3
TGTGCCAGCAGCACGGGTTTGTCTACCGGGGAGCTGTTT
CASSTGLSTGELF
>TRBJ2-7|few|-|TRBV15
TGTGCCACCAGCAGTTTCGGGTTCCACGAGCAGTACTTC
CATSSFGFHEQYF
>TRBJ2-5|many|-|TRBV6-1
TGTGCCAGCAGTGAATCGGGGGAGACCCAGTACTTC
CASSESGETQYF
>TRBJ1-1|-|TRBD1|TRBV9
TGTGCCAGCAGCTCCGGACAGGGGGTGAACGCTGAAGCTTTCTTT
CASSSGQGVNAEAFF
>TRBJ1-2|once|TRBD1|TRBV9
TGTGCCAGCAGCGCCATGGGACAGGGGGGATCTGGCTACACCTTC
CASSAMGQGGSGYTF
>TRBJ2-7|-|-|TRBV12-3/TRBV12-4
TGTGCCAGCAACCCGGGGCAGGGATTTAGCTACGAGCAGTACTTC
CASNPGQGFSYEQYF
>TRBJ2-2|few|-|TRBV7-2
TGTGCCAGCAGCTTAGCAACTAATGAAAAACTGTTTTTTTTTTTT
CASSLATNEKLFFFF
>TRBJ2-2|-|-|TRBV7-3
TGTGCCAGCAGCTTAGTTGTGAGTACCGAAGGGGACTTTTTTTTT
CASSLVVSTEGDFFF
>TRBJ2-1|-|TRBD2|TRBV7-3
TGTGCCAGCAGCTTAACCGGGGGGGGAAACAATGAGCAGTTCTTC
CASSLTGGGNNEQFF
>TRBJ2-3|many|-|TRBV19
TGTGCCAGTAGTATCCGGGGTGGGGCGGATACGCAGTATTTT
CASSIRGGADTQYF
>TRBJ1-2|-|-|TRBV9
TGTGCCAGCCGGACAGCATCTAACTATGACTACACCTTC
CASRTASNYDYTF